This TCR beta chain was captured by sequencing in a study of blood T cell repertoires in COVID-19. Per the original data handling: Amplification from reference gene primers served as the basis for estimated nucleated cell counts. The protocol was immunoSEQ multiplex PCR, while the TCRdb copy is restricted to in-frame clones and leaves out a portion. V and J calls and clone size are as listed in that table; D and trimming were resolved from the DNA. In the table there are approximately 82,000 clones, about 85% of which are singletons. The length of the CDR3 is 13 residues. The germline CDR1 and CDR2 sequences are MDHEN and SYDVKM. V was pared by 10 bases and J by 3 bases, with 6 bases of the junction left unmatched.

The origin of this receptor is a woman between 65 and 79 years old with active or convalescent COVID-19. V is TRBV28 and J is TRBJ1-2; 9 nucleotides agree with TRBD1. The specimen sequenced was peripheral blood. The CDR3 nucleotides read TGTGCCATCGACGACAGGGGGGACTATGGCTACACCTTC. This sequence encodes CAIDDRGDYGYTF.